What follows are 13 T cell receptor beta chains derived from one specimen sequenced in a study of cytomegalovirus exposure and HLA in healthy donors. The PCR made use of 60 Vbeta and 13 Jbeta primers. Sequencing was performed with immunoSEQ multiplex PCR; in TCRdb, only in-frame clones are kept and a portion is missing. Among some 130,000 clones listed, just under 80% were seen once. Sequencing was done on a sample of PBMCs. These receptors all stem from a male donor in good health and CMV-seronegative.

The rearrangement links TRBV9 to TRBJ1-6; no definite D call. The CDR3 is 16 residues long. V dropped 0 bases and J dropped 3 bases, with 10 bases sitting between them. Germline-derived CDR1 and CDR2 are SGDLS and YYNGEE. As DNA, the CDR3 is TGTGCCAGCAGCGTAGAGGCGGCCTTCTATAATTCACCCCTCCACTTT. It encodes CASSVEAAFYNSPLHF.

The V and J genes are TRBV29-1 and TRBJ1-1; 9 bases align to TRBD1. Germline lookup yields CDR1 SQVTM and CDR2 ANQGSEA. This CDR3 comprises 12 residues. Losses at the gene ends were 7 bases for V and 4 bases for J; bases not matched to a gene: 4. CDR3 nucleotides: TGCAGCGGGGGACAGGGCCTCACTGAAGCTTTCTTT. This gives the protein CSGGQGLTEAFF.

To note about this clone: The junction departs from the called germline gene at one end, perhaps through a read error. The rearrangement uses TRBV7-9 and TRBJ1-1; TRBD1 agrees at 7 bases. The germline V gene encodes CDR1 SEHNR and CDR2 FQNEAQ (reference sequence). The CDR3 contains 13 residues. Written as DNA, the CDR3 is TGTTCCAGCAGCCCCGACAGGGTAGTTTGGGCTTTCTTT. This gives the protein CSSSPDRVVWAFF.

This chain uses TRBV7-2 with TRBJ2-5, with D perhaps matching TRBD2 (5 bases). V lost 1 base to trimming and J lost 5 bases, with 17 bases between them. The CDR3 extends over 16 amino acids. CDR1 is SGHTA and CDR2 is FQGNSA in the germline V gene. The CDR3, as DNA: TGTGCCAGCAGCTTAGTTAGCGCGGTCACTGTGGAGACCCAGTACTTC. Its protein is CASSLVSAVTVETQYF.

The rearrangement links TRBV5-8 to TRBJ2-1; a possible D gene is TRBD2 (6 bases). The CDR3 length is 14 residues. V lost 4 bases and J lost 5, with 13 bases in between. The germline V gene has CDR1 SGHTS and CDR2 YDEGEE. The CDR3: CASSETGTHNEQFF. The CDR3 region has the DNA TGTGCCAGCAGCGAAACCGGGACTCACAATGAGCAGTTCTTC.

The chain combines TRBV2 with TRBJ2-5; tentative D call: TRBD1 (6 bases). Trimming cost V 5 bases and J 2 bases, with 12 bases left between them. Germline-derived CDR1 and CDR2 are SNHLY and FYNNEI. This CDR3 spans 14 amino acids. CDR3 in amino acids: CASSKDSEQETQYF. In DNA, the CDR3 is TGTGCCAGCAGTAAGGACAGCGAACAAGAGACCCAGTACTTC.

This clone was counted between two and nine times. CDR3 bases: TGTGCCAGCGGCAGGGTCTCTGGTGGGGCCAACGTCCTGACTTTC. It encodes CASGRVSGGANVLTF. The chain couples TRBV5-6 to TRBJ2-6; tentatively, D is TRBD1 (5 bases). Germline lookup yields CDR1 SGHDT and CDR2 YYEEEE. V was trimmed by 7 bases and J by 3 bases, leaving 14 bases between them. This CDR3 comprises 15 residues.

The chain employs TRBV7-8 and TRBJ2-2, with a weak D call TRBD1 (6 bases). This CDR3 spans 14 amino acids. CDR1 is SGHVS, CDR2 FQNEAQ, per germline. V lost 3 bases and J lost 4, with 9 bases in between. The CDR3 region is CASSFNRATGELFF. As DNA, the CDR3 is TGTGCCAGCAGCTTCAACAGGGCCACCGGGGAGCTGTTTTTT.

The chain has TRBV9 and TRBJ1-2; maybe TRBD1 (5 bases). The CDR3 contains 13 residues. V was shortened by 4 bases and J by 4 bases, with 11 bases between the two germline ends. CDR1 and CDR2 from the germline V gene are SGDLS and YYNGEE. Here the CDR3 DNA reads TGTGCCAGCAGCTATACAGGCTCCTATGGCTACACCTTC. Translation gives CASSYTGSYGYTF.

This clone was observed once. This chain uses TRBV11-2 with TRBJ1-1, with D perhaps matching TRBD1 (5 bases). The CDR3 spans 13 residues. Germline-derived CDR1 and CDR2 are SGHAT and FQNNGV. V lost 3 bases to trimming and J lost 1 base, with 6 bases between them. CDR3 residues: CASSFQGNTEAFF. The CDR3 nucleotides read TGTGCCAGCAGCTTTCAGGGGAACACTGAAGCTTTCTTT.

In this sample, this clone turned up a few times. The rearrangement uses TRBV19 and TRBJ1-1; D not certain. The CDR3 contains 13 residues. The germline V and J ends were trimmed by 0 bases and 4 bases, with 6 bases remaining between them. Germline-derived CDR1 and CDR2 are LNHDA and SQIVND (reference sequence). This CDR3 reads CASSIEPGTEAFF. The DNA of the CDR3 is TGTGCCAGTAGTATAGAGCCGGGCACTGAAGCTTTCTTT.

V gene TRBV19 combines with J gene TRBJ1-5; 12 bases line up with TRBD1. The length of the CDR3 is 16 residues. Germline values: CDR1 LNHDA, CDR2 SQIVND (reference sequence). The V segment lost 3 bases and the J segment 5 bases; nucleotides outside the gene matches: 5. The CDR3 sequence: CASSMFGTGGYQPQHF. The CDR3 nucleotides read TGTGCCAGTAGTATGTTTGGGACAGGGGGCTATCAGCCCCAGCATTTT.

In its sample, this clone was seen once. This rearrangement joins TRBV6-6 to TRBJ1-2; 10 bases agree with TRBD1. J gave up 6 bases and V 8 bases, and 0 bases lay outside the gene matches. The germline V gene encodes CDR1 MNHNY and CDR2 SVGAGI (reference sequence). The CDR3 has 11 residues. The CDR3 DNA reads as TGTGCCAGCGGGACAGGGGATGGCTACACCTTC. Encoded protein: CASGTGDGYTF.